Presented here are 15 T cell receptor beta chains from one specimen sequenced in a study of T cell repertoires in cytomegalovirus infection. MiXCR, run by TCRdb on the reads, gives a single entry per CDR3 protein. Of 350,000 to 550,000 distinct CDR3 sequences detected, roughly 30% appear once; the ten largest clones hold approximately 15%. The sequenced sample consisted of PBMCs. The receptors stem from a human donor in good health (CMV status not recorded). Some clones in this sample may be carry-over from other donors' samples.

About this clonotype itself: No conserved phenylalanine or tryptophan ends this CDR3, so it is likely a read error. The rearrangement uses TRBV12-3 or TRBV12-4 and TRBJ1-2; D is perhaps TRBD1 (6 bases). V was shortened by 8 bases and J by 2 bases, with 9 bases between the two germline ends. The CDR3 runs to 12 residues. As DNA, the CDR3 is TGTGCCAGCGCGGGACAAAACTATGGCTACACCGTC. It encodes CASAGQNYGYTV.

This clonotype was recorded a few times. The genes are TRBV6-1 and TRBJ1-2; D is ambiguous. This CDR3 has 14 amino acids. Germline-derived CDR1 and CDR2 are MNHNS and SASEGT. V was clipped by 3 bases and J by 4 bases, with 12 bases between them. CDR3 sequence: CASSEATISYGYTF. The CDR3 DNA reads as TGTGCCAGCAGTGAGGCGACAATTTCCTATGGCTACACCTTC.

This clonotype has ten or more counts. This chain joins TRBV7-2 and TRBJ1-5, with D unresolved. The length of the CDR3 is 15 residues. Germline assignment: CDR1 SGHTA and CDR2 FQGNSA. The V end lost 5 bases, the J end lost 1 base, and 12 bases lay between the germline ends. CDR3 amino acids: CASSRSGGSNQPQHF. The CDR3 DNA follows: TGTGCCAGCAGCCGATCGGGTGGCAGCAATCAGCCCCAGCATTTT.

On this clonotype: One base away lies a much larger clone, so this may be a sequencing read error. The rearrangement links TRBV7-2 to TRBJ1-5; 11 positions match TRBD1. Germline lookup yields CDR1 SGHTA and CDR2 FQGNSA. This CDR3 contains 17 residues. The DNA of the CDR3 is TGTGCCAGAAGCTTCAAGTCCCGGGACAGGGGGGATCAGCCCCAGCATTTT. Translated, it gives CARSFKSRDRGDQPQHF.

This sequence joins TRBV4-1 and TRBJ2-3; D gene ambiguous. Looked up from germline, CDR1 is MGHRA and CDR2 is YSYEKL. V shed 3 bases and J shed 2 bases, with 12 bases lying between them. CDR3 length: 15 residues. Here the CDR3 DNA reads TGCGCCAGCAGCCAGGCCTCGACCTACACAGATACGCAGTATTTT. As protein: CASSQASTYTDTQYF.

The chain uses TRBV7-9 and TRBJ2-3; TRBD1 matches 9 bases. V shed 4 bases and J 4 bases; nucleotides not matched to a gene: 6. CDR1 and CDR2 (germline): SEHNR, FQNEAQ (reference sequence). The CDR3 is 15 amino acids. CDR3 region: CASSSDRGIPDTQYF. CDR3 bases: TGTGCCAGCAGCTCCGACAGGGGGATCCCAGATACGCAGTATTTT.

The CDR3 sequence: CASSQGQGGYEQYF. In nucleotides, the CDR3 is TGTGCCAGCAGCCAAGGACAGGGAGGATACGAGCAGTACTTC. The gene calls are TRBV14 and TRBJ2-7; possible D gene TRBD1, 7 bases. This CDR3 is 14 amino acids long. V lost 1 base, J lost 4 bases, and 11 bases lay in between. CDR1 is SGHDN, CDR2 FVKESK, per germline.

For this clonotype: A much bigger clone sits one base away, suggesting this may be a read error. The rearrangement joins TRBV20-1 to TRBJ1-6; D may be TRBD1 (6 bases). The CDR3 extends over 14 amino acids. Germline CDR1 and CDR2: DFQATT and SNEGSKA (reference sequence). The CDR3 region is CSASSGTPNSPLPF. For the CDR3, the DNA is TGCAGTGCTAGCTCTGGGACACCGAATTCACCCCTCCCCTTT.

Concerning this clonotype itself: Just one base apart from a much larger clone, this may be a read error. The J gene is TRBJ1-6, the V gene TRBV7-6; D not resolved. Germline CDR1 and CDR2: SGHVS and FNYEAQ. The CDR3 loop spans 16 amino acids. The CDR3 nucleotides read TGTGCCAGCAGCTTAGACCCTGGAGGGAGCAATTCACCCCTCCGCTTT. Protein sequence: CASSLDPGGSNSPLRF.

This clonotype was found a few times. The chain carries TRBV4-1 and TRBJ1-5; the D is unclear. CDR3 length: 17 residues. CDR1 is MGHRA, CDR2 YSYEKL, per germline. Deletions cut 0 bases from V and 7 bases from J, with 19 bases between. CDR3 DNA: TGCGCCAGCAGCCAAGAGGAAGGAGGGTCGTCCGGACAGCCCCAGCATTTT. Translating it yields CASSQEEGGSSGQPQHF.

This clonotype was recorded a few times. V gene TRBV24-1 combines with J gene TRBJ2-1, with no clear D. The V gene lost 4 bases and the J gene lost 0 bases, with 3 bases spanning the gap. Germline CDR1 KGHDR, CDR2 SFDVKD. The CDR3 length is 13 residues. CDR3: CATSESSYNEQFF. CDR3 nucleotide sequence: TGTGCCACCAGTGAGTCCTCCTACAATGAGCAGTTCTTC.

The chain joins TRBV5-6 to TRBJ2-1; TRBD2 aligns across 15 bases. This CDR3 has 16 amino acids. Germline V lookup: CDR1 SGHDT, CDR2 YYEEEE. V dropped 2 bases and J dropped 6; count of bases not matched to a gene: 3. The CDR3 sequence is CASSFRTSGGANEQFF. The CDR3 DNA sequence: TGTGCCAGCAGCTTCCGGACTAGCGGGGGGGCCAATGAGCAGTTCTTC.

The J gene is TRBJ1-1, the V gene TRBV30, with a possible D match to TRBD1 (5 bases). There are 16 residues in the CDR3. The germline V and J ends were trimmed by 2 bases and 3 bases, with 19 bases remaining between them. Germline CDR1 reads GTSNPN; CDR2 reads SVGIG (reference sequence). The CDR3, as DNA: TGTGCCTGGAGTCCAAGCCCCTTACGGGGGGACACTGAAGCTTTCTTT. Translation gives CAWSPSPLRGDTEAFF.

There are a few counts of this clonotype. The V gene is TRBV7-9, the J gene TRBJ2-2; D ambiguous. From germline, CDR1 is SEHNR and CDR2 FQNEAQ (reference sequence). The ends were cut back, 2 bases at V and 9 bases at J, with 10 bases in the middle. This CDR3 spans 13 amino acids. CDR3 DNA sequence: TGTGCCAGCAGCTTATCCCTCGAGTGGGAGCTGTTTTTT. It codes for CASSLSLEWELFF.

This clonotype was picked up many times. J is TRBJ1-1 and V is TRBV6-5; TRBD1 agrees at 12 bases. There are 17 residues in the CDR3. V dropped 4 bases and J dropped 1; count of bases not matched to a gene: 7. From germline, CDR1 is MNHEY and CDR2 SVGAGI. CDR3 sequence reads: CASSFRDRGPGNTEAFF. The DNA for the CDR3 is TGTGCCAGCAGTTTTCGGGACAGGGGGCCTGGGAACACTGAAGCTTTCTTT.